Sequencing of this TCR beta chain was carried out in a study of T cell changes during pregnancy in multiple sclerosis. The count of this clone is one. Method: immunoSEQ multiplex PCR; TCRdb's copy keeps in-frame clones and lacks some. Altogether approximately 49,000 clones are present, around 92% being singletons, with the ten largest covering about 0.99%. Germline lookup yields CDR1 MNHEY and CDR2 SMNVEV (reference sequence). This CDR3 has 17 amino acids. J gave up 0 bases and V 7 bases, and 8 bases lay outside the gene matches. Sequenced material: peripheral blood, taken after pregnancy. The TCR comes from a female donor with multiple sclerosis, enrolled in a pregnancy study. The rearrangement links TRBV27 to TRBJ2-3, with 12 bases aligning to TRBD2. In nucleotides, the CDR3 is TGTGCCAGCACTCCCAGGACTAGCGGGGCTAGCACAGATACGCAGTATTTT. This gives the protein CASTPRTSGASTDTQYF.